These 30 T cell receptor beta chains originate from one sample sequenced in a study of T cells in Graves' hyperthyroidism and ophthalmopathy. RNA transcripts served as the template for amplifying TCR beta CDR3 regions. HTBI primers drove first-round RT-PCR of the TCR CDR3. From the multiplex PCR reads, TCRdb called clonotypes with MiXCR, one entry per CDR3 protein. The sample includes 350,000 to 400,000 distinct CDR3 sequences, about a fifth of them seen just once. Sequenced: blood. The receptors shown here come from a woman aged 18-29 years with Graves' hyperthyroidism.

In this sample, this clonotype turned up many times. The chain recombines TRBV10-3 with TRBJ2-5; 10 bases line up with TRBD1. The CDR3 has 14 residues. The V gene's germline CDR1 is ENHRY and CDR2 SYGVKD. V lost 4 bases and J lost 5; bases outside the gene matches: 4. CDR3 protein: CAISGGQGDETQYF. The CDR3 DNA reads TGTGCCATCAGTGGAGGACAGGGGGACGAGACCCAGTACTTC.

The V gene is TRBV7-8, the J gene TRBJ1-1; tentative D call: TRBD1 (6 bases). This CDR3 spans 13 amino acids. Germline-derived CDR1 and CDR2 are SGHVS and FQNEAQ. V lost 5 bases to trimming and J lost 4 bases, with 11 bases between them. The CDR3 sequence is CASSENRATEAFF. The CDR3 region has the DNA TGTGCCAGCAGCGAGAACAGGGCCACTGAAGCTTTCTTT.

This clonotype was counted ten times or more. The chain carries TRBV11-1 and TRBJ1-5; TRBD1 aligns across 7 bases. The V gene end was trimmed by 0 bases and the J gene end by 3 bases; junction bases not matched to a gene: 8. The CDR3 consists of 17 residues. The germline V gene encodes CDR1 SGHAT and CDR2 FQDESV (reference sequence). In DNA, the CDR3 is TGTGCCAGCAGCTTAGCAGAGGGGACAGCCAACAATCAGCCCCAGCATTTT. It translates to CASSLAEGTANNQPQHF.

This clonotype occurred many times. This chain links TRBV28 with TRBJ2-7; D is unresolved. Germline V gene sequence: CDR1 MDHEN, CDR2 SYDVKM. This CDR3 region has 13 residues. V lost 5 bases and J 2 bases, leaving 10 bases between the germline ends. The CDR3 DNA sequence: TGTGCCAGCAGTACCCGGTATGCCTACGAGCAGTACTTC. Its protein is CASSTRYAYEQYF.

In this sample, this clonotype turned up many times. DNA for the CDR3: TGTGCCAGCAGCCCACGGGGCAGAGACACCGGGGAGCTGTTTTTT. As protein: CASSPRGRDTGELFF. This rearrangement joins TRBV7-3 to TRBJ2-2; D possibly matches TRBD1 or TRBD2 (5 bases each). Deletions cut 5 bases from V and 3 bases from J, with 13 bases between. CDR1 and CDR2 from the germline V gene are SGHTA and FQGTGA. The CDR3 runs to 15 residues.

This clonotype was counted ten times or more. The rearrangement joins TRBV6-1 to TRBJ2-2; D could derive from TRBD1 or TRBD2 (5 bases each). Looked up from germline, CDR1 is MNHNS and CDR2 is SASEGT. The CDR3 spans 14 residues. Deletions cut 4 bases from V and 6 bases from J, with 12 bases between. CDR3 region: CASSASGAAGELFF. The CDR3, as DNA: TGTGCCAGCAGTGCATCCGGGGCAGCCGGGGAGCTGTTTTTT.

This clonotype was observed many times. V usage is TRBV20-1 and J usage is TRBJ1-5; 9 bases line up with TRBD1. Germline V gene sequence: CDR1 DFQATT, CDR2 SNEGSKA (reference sequence). V lost 0 bases to trimming and J lost 7 bases; unmatched junction nucleotides: 7. The CDR3 is 15 amino acids. CDR3 sequence reads: CSARDIGQGRQPQHF. CDR3 nucleotide sequence: TGCAGTGCTAGAGACATAGGACAGGGGCGACAGCCCCAGCATTTT.

This clonotype was observed many times. CDR3 loop: CASSYGVNSGNTIYF. In DNA, the CDR3 is TGTGCCAGCAGTTACGGGGTCAACTCTGGAAACACCATATATTTT. The V gene is TRBV6-5, the J gene TRBJ1-3; D is uncertain. Germline loops: CDR1 MNHEY, CDR2 SVGAGI. The V end was cut by 2 bases, the J end by 0 bases, with 8 bases between. The CDR3 spans 15 residues.

V usage is TRBV18 and J usage is TRBJ1-3; TRBD1 agrees at 9 bases. V shed 3 bases and J 0 bases; nucleotides not matched to a gene: 9. This CDR3 comprises 18 residues. Germline V CDR1 and CDR2: KGHSH, LQKENI. This CDR3 reads CASSPMPGTGYSGNTIYF. The CDR3 DNA is TGTGCCAGCTCACCTATGCCCGGGACAGGGTACTCTGGAAACACCATATATTTT.

This clonotype was detected ten times or more. V and J are TRBV5-6 and TRBJ1-2; D is uncertain. The germline gives CDR1 SGHDT, CDR2 YYEEEE. The V and J ends lost 3 bases and 6 bases respectively, with 9 bases between them. This CDR3 has 12 residues. CDR3 amino acids: CASSWTHNGYTF. In DNA form, the CDR3 reads TGTGCCAGCAGCTGGACCCATAATGGCTACACCTTC.

This clonotype was seen many times. The chain is built from TRBV6-1 and TRBJ2-4, with 8 bases identical to TRBD1. CDR3 length equals 16 residues. The V and J ends lost 1 base and 0 bases, in that order; junction bases with no gene match: 2. Germline V gives CDR1 MNHNS, CDR2 SASEGT. The CDR3 here is CASSEGTGLAKNIQYF. CDR3 nucleotides: TGTGCCAGCAGTGAAGGGACAGGGCTAGCCAAAAACATTCAGTACTTC.

The CDR3 region has the DNA TGTGCCAGCAGTGAACCCTCCCGATCCAGCGATTGCTACACCTTC. Translating it yields CASSEPSRSSDCYTF. This chain links TRBV6-1 with TRBJ1-2; D uncertain. Trimming pared 2 bases from V and 9 bases from J, leaving 19 bases between. The germline CDR1 and CDR2 sequences are MNHNS and SASEGT. The CDR3 spans 15 residues.

With regard to this clonotype: A read error may account for a junction end that differs from germline. The chain couples TRBV5-1 to TRBJ2-4; D remains ambiguous. In germline, CDR1 is SGHRS, CDR2 YFSETQ. The CDR3 has 14 amino acids. The chain's CDR3 is CASSLEIAKNIKYF. CDR3 DNA sequence: TGCGCCAGCAGCTTGGAGATAGCCAAAAACATTAAGTACTTC.

This clonotype was observed at least ten times. The gene calls are TRBV28 and TRBJ1-5; TRBD1 might be the D (5 bases). V lost 2 bases, J lost 2 bases, and 13 bases lay in between. The germline CDR1 and CDR2 sequences are MDHEN and SYDVKM. The CDR3 sequence is 16 residues long. CDR3 nucleotide sequence: TGTGCCAGCAGTTTACGGACCGGGGGTCGCAATCAGCCCCAGCATTTT. Encoded protein: CASSLRTGGRNQPQHF.

This clonotype appeared many times. V and J are TRBV20-1 and TRBJ1-1; 8 bases match TRBD1. V gave up 2 bases and J gave up 4 bases; unmatched junction bases: 3. The CDR3 extends over 13 amino acids. The germline CDR1 and CDR2 sequences are DFQATT and SNEGSKA (reference sequence). The CDR3 is CSARTDRVTEAFF. CDR3 DNA sequence: TGCAGTGCTAGAACGGACAGGGTCACTGAAGCTTTCTTT.

This clonotype was recorded at least ten times. The chain links TRBV3-1 to TRBJ2-5; 10 nucleotides match TRBD2. Germline V gives CDR1 LGHDT, CDR2 YNNKEL (reference sequence). With 4 bases clipped from V and 5 bases from J, the junction kept 13 bases outside the gene matches. The CDR3 covers 17 residues. CDR3 region: CASSLPSASGGRETQYF. DNA of the CDR3: TGTGCCAGCAGCCTACCCTCGGCTAGCGGGGGAAGGGAGACCCAGTACTTC.

This clonotype was detected ten times or more. This chain links TRBV3-1 with TRBJ2-6; D is unclear. Deletions cut 0 bases from V and 3 bases from J, with 9 bases between. There are 16 residues in the CDR3. The V gene's germline CDR1 is LGHDT and CDR2 YNNKEL (reference sequence). CDR3 DNA sequence: TGTGCCAGCAGCCAAGAGCCCTTGATTGGGGCCAACGTCCTGACTTTC. It specifies CASSQEPLIGANVLTF.

This clonotype was detected many times. The rearrangement uses TRBV2 and TRBJ2-4, with D possibly matching TRBD2 (5 bases). The CDR3 runs 14 residues. The V and J ends lost 6 bases and 9 bases respectively, with 18 bases between them. Germline-derived CDR1 and CDR2 are SNHLY and FYNNEI. The CDR3 sequence is CASRSLAGSGIQYF. The CDR3 DNA sequence: TGTGCCAGCAGGTCTCTAGCTGGATCCGGCATTCAGTACTTC.

This clonotype came up many times. This chain connects TRBV7-3 to TRBJ1-2, with TRBD1 as a possible D gene (6 bases). The CDR3 extends over 14 amino acids. V lost 5 bases and J lost 4, with 14 bases in between. Per germline, CDR1 SGHTA and CDR2 FQGTGA. In DNA, the CDR3 is TGTGCCAGCAGCCGCGGGACACAAATCTATGGCTACACCTTC. Amino acid sequence: CASSRGTQIYGYTF. The variable domain in full, completed from reference TRBV7-3 and TRBJ1-2, reads GAGVSQTPSNKVTEKGKYVELRCDPISGHTALYWYRQSLGQGPEFLIYFQGTGAADDSGLPNDRFFAVRPEGSVSTLKIQRTERGDSAVYLCASSRGTQIYGYTFGSGTRLTVV.

On this clonotype itself: The conserved phenylalanine or tryptophan is not found at the CDR3 terminus, so this likely reflects a read error. The chain combines TRBV5-1 with TRBJ1-1, with no clear D. The CDR3 sequence is 14 residues long. V lost 4 bases, J lost 3 bases, and 13 bases lay in between. The germline CDR1 and CDR2 sequences are SGHRS and YFSETQ. The CDR3 spells CASSAVGLDTEAFL. CDR3 DNA sequence: TGCGCCAGCAGCGCGGTTGGGTTAGACACTGAAGCTTTCTTG.

This clonotype appeared many times. This sequence joins TRBV28 and TRBJ1-3; no firm D call. Trimming removed 4 bases at V and 5 bases at J, with 9 bases between. CDR3 size: 13 residues. Germline lookup yields CDR1 MDHEN and CDR2 SYDVKM. The CDR3 nucleotides are TGTGCCAGCAGTTCAAGGGAACGAAACACCATATATTTT. Translating gives CASSSRERNTIYF.

This clonotype has at least ten counts. The CDR3 DNA sequence: TGCAGTGCTGTACCGACGGGCAGGAACATTCAGTACTTC. This codes for CSAVPTGRNIQYF. The rearrangement links TRBV20-1 to TRBJ2-4, with D unclear. V was trimmed by 5 bases and J by 7 bases, leaving 15 bases between them. Germline CDR1 DFQATT, CDR2 SNEGSKA (reference sequence). This CDR3 contains 13 residues.

The gene calls are TRBV12-3 or TRBV12-4 and TRBJ1-1; no definite D call. The V end lost 6 bases, the J end lost 0 bases, and 23 bases lay between the germline ends. The CDR3 spans 18 residues. The chain's CDR3 is CASRSHQGGVGMNTEAFF. The CDR3 coding sequence is TGTGCCAGCAGATCCCACCAAGGTGGGGTTGGCATGAACACTGAAGCTTTCTTT.

This clonotype appeared many times. The chain joins TRBV6-9 to TRBJ2-7; 7 nucleotides agree with TRBD1. The CDR3 contains 15 residues. V was clipped by 5 bases and J by 5 bases; unmatched bases: 12. Germline loops: CDR1 MNHGY, CDR2 SVAAGI. In DNA, the CDR3 is TGTGCCAGCAGTCCGCCACAGGGGTACGGCCACGAGCAGTACTTC. Translation gives CASSPPQGYGHEQYF.

The V gene is TRBV12-3 or TRBV12-4, the J gene TRBJ2-4; D is perhaps TRBD1 (5 bases). The CDR3 loop spans 15 amino acids. Trimming cost V 0 bases and J 5 bases, with 11 bases left between them. CDR3 nucleotide sequence: TGTGCCAGCAGTTTAGCCGGCAGGGCTCAAAACATTCAGTACTTC. This gives the protein CASSLAGRAQNIQYF.

The sample holds many counts of this clonotype. This CDR3 is CAIGPMDRGLGYGYTF. The DNA of the CDR3 is TGTGCCATCGGTCCGATGGACAGGGGGCTCGGCTATGGCTACACCTTC. The rearrangement uses TRBV10-3 and TRBJ1-2, with 11 bases matching TRBD1. Germline values: CDR1 ENHRY, CDR2 SYGVKD. J lost 4 bases, V lost 8 bases, and 12 bases had no gene match. This CDR3 is 16 amino acids long.

This clonotype was found a few times. The chain combines TRBV4-1 with TRBJ1-2, with TRBD1 matching 9 bases. With 3 bases clipped from V and 6 bases from J, the junction kept 8 bases outside the gene matches. The germline V gene encodes CDR1 MGHRA and CDR2 YSYEKL. CDR3 length: 15 amino acids. The CDR3 DNA is TGCGCCAGCAGCCAGATCCCCGGGACAGGGAATGGCTACACCTTC. It specifies CASSQIPGTGNGYTF.

At least ten counts were recorded for this clonotype. V and J are TRBV20-1 and TRBJ1-5; D remains ambiguous. Trimming stripped 3 bases from V and 5 bases from J, with 8 bases between. The CDR3 loop spans 12 amino acids. Per germline, CDR1 DFQATT and CDR2 SNEGSKA (reference sequence). CDR3 in DNA: TGCAGTGCTAGCCGGGGTGATCAGCCCCAGCATTTT. Protein product: CSASRGDQPQHF.

Ten or more counts support this clonotype. This sequence joins TRBV27 and TRBJ2-2; D not certain. CDR1 MNHEY and CDR2 SMNVEV come from the germline V gene (reference sequence). Trimming pared 5 bases from V and 4 bases from J, leaving 14 bases between. The CDR3 is 15 residues long. The CDR3 region has the DNA TGTGCCAGCAGTCAGACACTCCAGTCCACCGGGGAGCTGTTTTTT. This sequence encodes CASSQTLQSTGELFF.

The chain combines TRBV12-3 or TRBV12-4 with TRBJ2-5; unclear D gene. The CDR3 contains 13 residues. V shed 4 bases and J shed 5 bases, with 11 bases lying between them. The CDR3: CASSSYLQETQYF. The CDR3 nucleotides read TGTGCCAGCAGTTCGTACCTTCAGGAGACCCAGTACTTC.